Below are 9 T cell receptor beta chains sequenced from a single sample in a study of radiotherapy plus CTLA-4 blockade in lung cancer. Produced via immunoSEQ multiplex PCR; TCRdb's table is partial and in-frame only. Of about 60,000 clones detected, more than 70% appear once; the ten largest clones hold 2.9%. The sequencing used peripheral blood, collected from a patient treated with radiotherapy plus ipilimumab. The receptors were gathered from a human donor with non-small cell lung cancer who had a complete response to radiotherapy plus ipilimumab.

This clone was seen a handful of times. The rearrangement uses TRBV4-1 and TRBJ1-1, with D tentatively TRBD1 (6 bases). CDR1 is MGHRA, CDR2 YSYEKL, per germline. Trimming removed 10 bases from V and 6 bases from J, with 27 bases in between. This CDR3 is built from 16 residues. CDR3 DNA sequence: TGCGCCACTCAACAGGGTTTGGACGGTTTGCGATCTGAAGCTTTCTTT. This encodes CATQQGLDGLRSEAFF.

V usage is TRBV5-6 and J usage is TRBJ1-1; unclear D gene. This CDR3 has 16 amino acids. Per germline, CDR1 SGHDT and CDR2 YYEEEE. Trimming pared 1 base from V and 1 base from J, leaving 14 bases between. The CDR3 nucleotides are TGTGCCAGCAGCTTGCCCGGGGTGGGTCGGAACACTGAAGCTTTCTTT. This translates into CASSLPGVGRNTEAFF.

CDR3 in amino acids: CASTDPGQGGNEQFF. CDR3 DNA sequence: TGTGCCAGCACCGATCCGGGACAGGGAGGGAATGAGCAGTTCTTC. This chain uses TRBV28 with TRBJ2-1; 9 bases align to TRBD1. The CDR3 sequence is 15 residues long. V was pared by 7 bases and J by 7 bases, with 11 bases of the junction left unmatched. CDR1 is MDHEN, CDR2 SYDVKM, per germline.

The chain is built from TRBV19 and TRBJ2-5; D is possibly TRBD1 (6 bases). The J call may not be correct, given that the DNA end is closer to TRBJ2-7. From germline, CDR1 is LNHDA and CDR2 SQIVND (reference sequence). The CDR3 totals 15 residues. The CDR3 region has the DNA TGTGCCAGTAGTATAGTAACAGGGAGCTCCTACGAGCAGTACTTC. Translated, it gives CASSIVTGSSYEQYF.

The chain employs TRBV19 and TRBJ2-2, with 11 bases identical to TRBD2. With 4 bases clipped from V and 5 bases from J, the junction kept 6 bases outside the gene matches. CDR1 and CDR2 from the germline V gene are LNHDA and SQIVND (reference sequence). This CDR3 is 16 amino acids long. The chain's CDR3 is CASSNRTSGGTGELFF. The CDR3 DNA reads as TGTGCCAGTAGTAACCGTACTAGCGGGGGAACCGGGGAGCTGTTTTTT.

V gene TRBV18 combines with J gene TRBJ1-2, with D possibly TRBD1 on 5 matching bases. Deletions cut 0 bases from V and 5 bases from J, with 10 bases between. Germline values: CDR1 KGHSH, CDR2 LQKENI. The CDR3 covers 14 residues. DNA of the CDR3: TGTGCCAGCTCACCACCCGGGACTGTTTATGGCTACACCTTC. It codes for CASSPPGTVYGYTF.

The chain is built from TRBV28 and TRBJ1-5; TRBD1 is a possible D gene (5 bases). Germline V CDR1 and CDR2: MDHEN, SYDVKM. There are 15 residues in the CDR3. The V and J ends lost 10 bases and 3 bases respectively, with 19 bases between them. The CDR3 region is CATIPGDSDNQPQHF. The CDR3 coding sequence is TGTGCCACGATTCCGGGGGATAGCGACAATCAGCCCCAGCATTTT.

The chain employs TRBV7-9 and TRBJ2-7, with 8 nucleotides matching TRBD1. V dropped 0 bases and J dropped 4; count of bases not matched to a gene: 17. There are 19 residues in the CDR3. CDR1 is SEHNR and CDR2 is FQNEAQ in the germline V gene (reference sequence). The CDR3 region is CASSLALRNRQGQIYEQYF. The CDR3, as DNA: TGTGCCAGCAGCTTAGCACTAAGAAATAGACAGGGGCAAATTTACGAGCAGTACTTC.

The J gene is TRBJ1-6, the V gene TRBV19; D gene uncertain. Trimming took off 6 bases at V and 6 bases at J, with 9 bases between the two ends. This CDR3 has 13 amino acids. In germline, CDR1 is LNHDA, CDR2 SQIVND (reference sequence). The chain's CDR3 is CASSGTANSPLHF. The CDR3 DNA is TGTGCCAGTAGCGGAACAGCTAATTCACCCCTCCACTTT.